One sample yielded the 12 T cell receptor beta chains listed below, sequenced in a study of blood T cells in healthy people across ages. A second PCR of about 7 to 12 cycles used a sample-barcoded 5' primer and a J-beta primer mix. Each CDR3 protein is one row after TCRdb ran MiXCR on the 5' RACE reads. The sample lists around 1,000,000 distinct CDR3 sequences; about two fifths were seen once. Sequencing was performed on blood. Receptors originate from a man in his late teens or twenties in good health.

This clonotype was detected only a few times. This sequence joins TRBV6-6 and TRBJ1-4, with no clear D. This CDR3 is 10 amino acids long. V shed 6 bases and J shed 12 bases, with 8 bases lying between them. Germline loops: CDR1 MNHNY, CDR2 SVGAGI (reference sequence). The CDR3 DNA is TGTGCCAGCAGAACTCGGGAACTGTTTTTT. This translates into CASRTRELFF.

The rearrangement links TRBV30 to TRBJ1-2; no reliable D call. V lost 4 bases, J lost 4 bases, and 13 bases lay in between. The CDR3 has 13 residues. Germline V lookup: CDR1 GTSNPN, CDR2 SVGIG (reference sequence). CDR3 protein: CAWIPRVRYGYTF. For the CDR3, the DNA is TGTGCCTGGATCCCCCGGGTCCGCTATGGCTACACCTTC.

This clonotype was observed many times. The V gene is TRBV5-1, the J gene TRBJ2-7, with 8 nucleotides matching TRBD1. Germline CDR1 is SGHRS and CDR2 is YFSETQ. This CDR3 has 14 residues. The junction had 8 bases not matched to a gene; V was cut back by 4 bases and J by 5 bases. Here the CDR3 reads CASSPDRGYNEQYF. CDR3 nucleotides: TGCGCCAGCAGCCCCGACAGGGGCTACAACGAGCAGTACTTC.

The rearrangement links TRBV27 to TRBJ2-2; 7 nucleotides align to TRBD1. Germline V gene data show CDR1 as MNHEY and CDR2 as SMNVEV (reference sequence). V dropped 6 bases and J dropped 2; count of bases not matched to a gene: 9. The CDR3 is made up of 16 amino acids. CDR3: CASRLTGTVNTGELFF. CDR3 bases: TGTGCCAGCAGACTTACCGGGACAGTCAACACCGGGGAGCTGTTTTTT.

The chain links TRBV29-1 to TRBJ1-1; D is possibly TRBD1 (6 bases). V lost 7 bases, J lost 3 bases, and 27 bases lay in between. This CDR3 is built from 17 residues. The germline V gene encodes CDR1 SQVTM and CDR2 ANQGSEA. The CDR3, as DNA: TGCAGCGCACAAAGACGTGGGGGGCGAGAAGTGGACACTGAAGCTTTCTTT. This translates into CSAQRRGGREVDTEAFF.

The chain combines TRBV5-6 with TRBJ2-3; D possibly corresponds to TRBD2 (5 bases). The V end was cut by 0 bases, the J end by 4 bases, with 9 bases between. CDR1 and CDR2 from the germline V gene are SGHDT and YYEEEE. This CDR3 has 14 residues. CDR3 protein: CASSLVGEPDTQYF. In DNA, the CDR3 is TGTGCCAGCAGCTTGGTGGGAGAACCAGATACGCAGTATTTT.

A word on this clonotype: One end of the junction does not line up with germline, which may come from a read error. V gene TRBV5-1 combines with J gene TRBJ1-1; weak D call: TRBD1 (5 bases). From germline, CDR1 is SGHRS and CDR2 YFSETQ. The CDR3 sequence is 14 residues long. Written as DNA, the CDR3 is TGCGCCAACAGCTTGGCCGGGGGTTACACTGAAGCTTTCTTT. Protein: CANSLAGGYTEAFF.

In this sample, this clonotype turned up a few times. This sequence joins TRBV20-1 and TRBJ1-2; 7 bases line up with TRBD1. This CDR3 has 14 residues. V was clipped by 2 bases and J by 4 bases; unmatched bases: 7. The germline V gene has CDR1 DFQATT and CDR2 SNEGSKA (reference sequence). The CDR3 coding sequence is TGCAGTGCTAGACCTGGACAGGAGCCCTATGGCTACACCTTC. As protein: CSARPGQEPYGYTF.

This chain uses TRBV12-3 or TRBV12-4 with TRBJ2-3; D is unclear. This CDR3 is 15 amino acids long. The V gene lost 10 bases and the J gene lost 2 bases, with 19 bases spanning the gap. The CDR3 loop is CANSKRSGPTDTQYF. The CDR3, as DNA: TGTGCCAACAGCAAAAGGTCCGGACCCACAGATACGCAGTATTTT.

This chain links TRBV7-2 with TRBJ1-3; D is possibly TRBD1 (6 bases). V lost 7 bases, J lost 3 bases, and 16 bases lay in between. The CDR3 covers 15 residues. Germline CDR1 and CDR2: SGHTA and FQGNSA. The CDR3 sequence: CASTLGGWNGNTIYF. The CDR3 DNA is TGTGCCAGCACCTTGGGGGGCTGGAATGGAAACACCATATATTTT.

The rearrangement links TRBV7-9 to TRBJ1-1, with D perhaps matching TRBD1 (5 bases). V lost 7 bases and J 3 bases, leaving 18 bases between the germline ends. Germline CDR1 and CDR2: SEHNR and FQNEAQ (reference sequence). The CDR3 contains 15 residues. CDR3 bases: TGTGCCAGCACCTGGGGGGGTTTGGCGGACACTGAAGCTTTCTTT. It translates to CASTWGGLADTEAFF. Combining the CDR3 with reference TRBV7-9 and TRBJ1-1 gives the whole variable domain DTGVSQNPRHKITKRGQNVTFRCDPISEHNRLYWYRQTLGQGPEFLTYFQNEAQLEKSRLLSDRFSAERPKGSFSTLEIQRTEQGDSAMYLCASTWGGLADTEAFFGQGTRLTVV.

J is TRBJ2-7 and V is TRBV7-9; TRBD1 matches 7 bases. There are 15 residues in the CDR3. V dropped 2 bases and J dropped 2; count of bases not matched to a gene: 6. Germline values: CDR1 SEHNR, CDR2 FQNEAQ (reference sequence). The CDR3 bases are TGTGCCAGCAGCTTATGGGGGACAGAGACCTACGAGCAGTACTTC. Translated: CASSLWGTETYEQYF.